This entry features one TCR beta chain sequence. Its antigen is undetermined. The data were obtained in a study of cytomegalovirus exposure and HLA in healthy donors. As for the study in general: A prior analysis found roughly 100 million unique TCR beta sequences from around 200 million T cells. Study results and limitations: CMV antigen specificity of three CMV-associated chains was confirmed in vitro. In a later analysis, parvovirus B19, influenza, CMV and Epstein-Barr virus appeared linked to several top co-occurrence clusters.

The CDR3 has 12 amino acids. Germline V gene data show CDR1 as SEHNR and CDR2 as FQNEAQ (reference sequence). V was clipped by 5 bases and J by 5 bases, with 9 bases between them. It was with 60 Vbeta and 13 Jbeta primers that the PCR ran. Clones were sequenced by immunoSEQ multiplex PCR, and TCRdb holds only the in-frame ones, with some missing. The top ten hold just under 3% of the sample, which has under 250,000 clones, about 77% seen once. The chain has TRBV7-9 and TRBJ1-1; D not resolved. This receptor was taken from a woman under 40 in good health and CMV-seronegative. Sequencing input: PBMCs. The CDR3: CASSREGTEAFF. In DNA, the CDR3 is TGTGCCAGCAGCCGGGAAGGGACTGAAGCTTTCTTT.